This T cell receptor (beta chain) stems from a study of T-cell reconstitution after alpha-beta-depleted transplantation in children. Study-level results: In some patients, recipient T cells and intrathymic progenitors surviving conditioning explained high day-60 diversity.

This CDR3 comprises 13 residues. The germline V and J ends were trimmed by 1 base and 5 bases, with 8 bases remaining between them. CDR1 is MNHNS, CDR2 SASEGT, per germline. Molecular barcoding with unique molecular identifiers was used for the TCRbeta library. TCRdb reanalysed the PCR reads using MiXCR and keeps one entry per CDR3 protein. The data show about 590,000 distinct CDR3 sequences, with 13% seen just once and 2.2% held by the top ten. With regard to this clonotype: Its antigen is as yet unknown.

This chain uses TRBV6-1 with TRBJ1-1; no clear D gene. Sequencing used PBMCs, mostly from graft donor cells, obtained 360 days after TCRalphabeta/CD19-depleted stem cell transplant. The receptor's source is a male patient younger than 18 who had a stem cell transplant for acute myeloid leukemia, so the T cells may come from the graft donor. DNA for the CDR3: TGTGCCAGCAGTGAAGAAACCTGGACTGAAGCTTTCTTT. Residues: CASSEETWTEAFF.